These 4 T cell receptor beta chains were sequenced from one sample in a study of T-cell reconstitution after alpha-beta-depleted transplantation in children. This sample's TCRbeta library carried unique molecular identifier barcodes. TCRdb re-analysed the PCR reads in MiXCR, keeping a single row per CDR3 protein. Among around 530,000 distinct CDR3 sequences listed, 32% were seen once. The sequences come from PBMCs from the stem cell graft donor, collected from the stem cell graft. These receptors came from a human donor who donated a stem cell graft to a child with aplastic anemia.

This clonotype turned up a few times. The chain joins TRBV12-3 or TRBV12-4 to TRBJ2-5; D is perhaps TRBD1 (6 bases). CDR3 size: 14 residues. The V end lost 4 bases, the J end lost 3 bases, and 12 bases lay between the germline ends. The CDR3 reads CASSWRGGKETQYF. In DNA form, the CDR3 reads TGTGCCAGCAGTTGGCGAGGGGGAAAAGAGACCCAGTACTTC.

The chain combines TRBV29-1 with TRBJ1-1, with D possibly matching TRBD1 (6 bases). Germline values: CDR1 SQVTM, CDR2 ANQGSEA. The CDR3 length is 12 residues. V lost 7 bases and J 1 base, leaving 10 bases between the germline ends. CDR3 in amino acids: CSDRQANTEAFF. The CDR3 nucleotides read TGCAGCGATAGACAGGCGAACACTGAAGCTTTCTTT.

The chain carries TRBV27 and TRBJ1-2; D is perhaps TRBD1 (6 bases). CDR1 MNHEY and CDR2 SMNVEV come from the germline V gene (reference sequence). CDR3 length: 14 residues. V lost 3 bases to trimming and J lost 3 bases, with 11 bases between them. CDR3 DNA sequence: TGTGCCAGCAGTTTCCGCAGGGGAGACTATGGCTACACCTTC. This sequence encodes CASSFRRGDYGYTF.

This clonotype appeared a few times. J is TRBJ2-3 and V is TRBV20-1; TRBD1 aligns across 8 bases. The CDR3 spans 14 residues. V lost 5 bases, J lost 2 bases, and 6 bases stayed unmatched. Germline V gene sequence: CDR1 DFQATT, CDR2 SNEGSKA (reference sequence). The CDR3: CSAQTGAITDTQYF. The CDR3 region has the DNA TGCAGTGCTCAGACAGGGGCGATCACAGATACGCAGTATTTT.